The next 14 T cell receptor beta chains were all read from a single sample in a study of blood T cell repertoires in COVID-19. The table came from immunoSEQ multiplex PCR; TCRdb's copy has only in-frame clones and leaves some out. This sample yields roughly 130,000 clones, of which more than 65% are seen a single time; less than 15% belongs to the top ten. The sample consisted of peripheral blood. These receptor sequences come from a man older than 75 with acute or convalescent COVID-19.

The rearrangement links TRBV5-1 to TRBJ1-4, with 8 bases aligning to TRBD1. Germline values: CDR1 SGHRS, CDR2 YFSETQ. CDR3 length: 15 amino acids. After removal of 4 bases from V and 5 bases from J, the junction contained 7 bases not matched to a gene. The chain's CDR3 is CASSRGTGPNEKLFF. The CDR3 coding sequence is TGCGCCAGCAGCCGGGGGACAGGACCGAATGAAAAACTGTTTTTT. Supplemented by reference TRBV5-1 and TRBJ1-4, the full variable domain reads KAGVTQTPRYLIKTRGQQVTLSCSPISGHRSVSWYQQTPGQGLQFLFEYFSETQRNKGNFPGRFSGRQFSNSRSEMNVSTLELGDSALYLCASSRGTGPNEKLFFGSGTQLSVL.

J is TRBJ2-7 and V is TRBV7-2; TRBD2 agrees at 7 bases. V shed 5 bases, J shed 2 bases, and the junction held 12 bases outside the gene matches. CDR1 and CDR2 from the germline V gene are SGHTA and FQGNSA. The CDR3 runs 16 residues. The CDR3 DNA reads TGTGCCAGCAGCCTCTTAGCGGGCAGTCAACCCTACGAGCAGTACTTC. Translating gives CASSLLAGSQPYEQYF.

This clone appeared a few times. The chain employs TRBV28 and TRBJ1-2; 12 bases are shared with TRBD1. The CDR3 consists of 17 residues. Germline lookup yields CDR1 MDHEN and CDR2 SYDVKM. Germline trimming cut 5 bases from V and 8 bases from J; bases unmatched to any gene: 15. The CDR3 loop is CASSTGTGGRWVDGYTF. The CDR3 region has the DNA TGTGCCAGCAGTACCGGGACAGGGGGCCGGTGGGTCGACGGCTACACCTTC.

This clone came up a few times. The CDR3 coding sequence is TGTGCCAGCAGTTTAAGCGCTGCGTCCTCCTACGAGCAGTACTTC. Its protein product is CASSLSAASSYEQYF. The chain is built from TRBV27 and TRBJ2-7; D uncertain. Germline V CDR1 and CDR2: MNHEY, SMNVEV (reference sequence). This CDR3 has 15 amino acids. Trimming stripped 2 bases from V and 0 bases from J, with 11 bases between.

This clone has only a few counts. The chain recombines TRBV19 with TRBJ2-7; 9 bases match TRBD1. Germline V lookup: CDR1 LNHDA, CDR2 SQIVND (reference sequence). The CDR3 runs to 14 residues. With 5 bases clipped from V and 5 bases from J, the junction kept 7 bases outside the gene matches. The CDR3 here is CASSPTGGINEQYF. CDR3 in DNA: TGTGCCAGTAGTCCGACAGGGGGGATCAACGAGCAGTACTTC.

The gene calls are TRBV7-2 and TRBJ1-3; TRBD1 might be the D (6 bases). V dropped 2 bases and J dropped 2 bases, with 10 bases sitting between them. Germline V gene lookup returns CDR1 SGHTA and CDR2 FQGNSA. The CDR3 has 15 amino acids. The CDR3 protein is CASSLYRAPGNTIYF. The CDR3 DNA is TGTGCCAGCAGCTTATACAGGGCGCCTGGAAACACCATATATTTT.

The rearrangement joins TRBV5-1 to TRBJ1-1; D is possibly TRBD1 (6 bases). The CDR3 is 15 residues long. Germline V gene sequence: CDR1 SGHRS, CDR2 YFSETQ. V shed 0 bases and J shed 5 bases, with 14 bases lying between them. The CDR3 nucleotides are TGCGCCAGCAGCTTGGCGGCAGGGGTTGAGACTGAAGCTTTCTTT. It yields the protein CASSLAAGVETEAFF.

The chain joins TRBV5-1 to TRBJ2-2; 9 nucleotides match TRBD1. V trimming: 4 bases; J trimming: 1 base; junction bases outside the gene matches: 5. There are 16 residues in the CDR3. The germline V gene encodes CDR1 SGHRS and CDR2 YFSETQ. The CDR3 loop reads CASSQGQGLNTGELFF. Written as DNA, the CDR3 is TGCGCCAGCAGCCAGGGACAGGGCCTGAACACCGGGGAGCTGTTTTTT.

V gene TRBV3-1 (or the pseudogene TRBV3-2) combines with J gene TRBJ2-1; 9 bases line up with TRBD1. J lost 5 bases, V lost 6 bases, and 8 bases had no gene match. Germline lookup yields CDR1 LGHDT and CDR2 YNNKEL (reference sequence). The CDR3 loop spans 15 amino acids. In DNA, the CDR3 is TGTGCCAGCAGACAGGGGGCGCAGAGGAACAATGAGCAGTTCTTC. Translating gives CASRQGAQRNNEQFF.

The V gene is TRBV6-5, the J gene TRBJ1-2, with D uncertain. The germline V gene encodes CDR1 MNHEY and CDR2 SVGAGI. Trimming took 8 bases from V and 4 from J, leaving 17 bases between them. The length of the CDR3 is 14 residues. The chain's CDR3 is CASRRTQSLYGYTF. The CDR3, as DNA: TGTGCCAGCCGGAGGACGCAATCTCTCTATGGCTACACCTTC.

The table lists this clone with a count of one. The CDR3 nucleotides read TGTGCCAGCAGCCTACTAAGCGGGGGGGCCATGGAGACCCAGTACTTC. As protein: CASSLLSGGAMETQYF. J is TRBJ2-5 and V is TRBV7-2, with 10 bases identical to TRBD2. The CDR3 length is 16 residues. From germline, CDR1 is SGHTA and CDR2 FQGNSA. V was clipped by 5 bases and J by 5 bases; unmatched bases: 11. The entire variable domain, with the rest obtained from reference TRBV7-2 and TRBJ2-5, is as follows: GAGVSQSPSNKVTEKGKDVELRCDPISGHTALYWYRQSLGQGLEFLIYFQGNSAPDKSGLPSDRFSAERTGGSVSTLTIQRTQQEDSAVYLCASSLLSGGAMETQYFGPGTRLLVL.

The chain links TRBV6-1 to TRBJ2-5; 8 bases are shared with TRBD1. The CDR3 spans 16 residues. V shed 4 bases and J 2 bases; nucleotides not matched to a gene: 9. Looked up from germline, CDR1 is MNHNS and CDR2 is SASEGT. CDR3 residues: CASSAPRTGHQETQYF. DNA for the CDR3: TGTGCCAGCAGTGCACCGCGGACAGGGCATCAAGAGACCCAGTACTTC.

The chain joins TRBV7-9 to TRBJ1-1; the D gene is possibly TRBD1 (6 bases). Trimming removed 4 bases from V and 0 bases from J, with 12 bases in between. The CDR3 is made up of 15 amino acids. Germline V gives CDR1 SEHNR, CDR2 FQNEAQ (reference sequence). The CDR3 bases are TGTGCCAGCAGCTCTCAGGGGCCTATGAACACTGAAGCTTTCTTT. It encodes CASSSQGPMNTEAFF.

The DNA for the CDR3 is TGTGCCAGCAGGTTTGGGGCCTCTGGAAACACCATATATTTT. As protein: CASRFGASGNTIYF. The J gene is TRBJ1-3, the V gene TRBV14; possibly TRBD1 for D (5 bases). The V and J ends lost 6 bases and 0 bases respectively, with 9 bases between them. Looked up from germline, CDR1 is SGHDN and CDR2 is FVKESK. The CDR3 is 14 amino acids.